This T cell receptor beta chain was identified during a study of control samples from healthy donors and cancer patients (TCRdb year 2020). In the case of this clone: This receptor's antigen is unknown. Sequence at one end of the junction differs from germline and may be a read error.

Library prep was done by the immunoSEQ multiplex PCR assay. The table was pulled from immuneACCESS by TCRdb, which kept in-frame rearrangements only. Such tables lose some clones; where checked, under half of the loss comes from unresolved V genes, and the rest has no known cause. This sample holds approximately 170,000 clones; 92% were observed only once. The top ten clonotypes cover 0.68% of the sample. From a lookup of the germline V gene, CDR1 and CDR2 are SGDLS and YYNGEE. The CDR3 runs 13 amino acids, cysteine and phenylalanine included. CDR3 DNA is the only sequence kept; it has 39 bases, read in frame from the first base.

The sample comprised blood. The rearranged segments are TRBV9 and TRBJ2-3, with the D gene possibly TRBD1 or TRBD2, each one fitting 5 bases. This clonotype was sampled from a woman between 25 and 40 years old in good health. The DNA is as follows: TGTGCCAACAGCCCAGGGACCACAGATACGCAGTATTTT. Protein translation: CANSPGTTDTQYF.